This TCR beta chain is from a study of a mutant IDH1 vaccine in newly diagnosed glioma. Study background: Either 4-6 weeks after radiotherapy alone or alongside temozolomide, vaccination was begun. Patients got radiotherapy, temozolomide, or both beforehand, and most got both. The study held visit V12 at week 35 and visit V13 at week 47.

Details on this clone: Its antigen is undetermined.

The time point is: week 35, safety follow-up. Vaccinated patients received 300 ug of mutant IDH1 20-mer peptide per dose, with topical imiquimod. Donor tumors were new WHO grade 3 or 4 IDH1-mutant, ATRX-lost astrocytomas. CDR1 and CDR2 (germline): SGHDT, YYEEEE. V shed 4 bases and J shed 7 bases, with 14 bases lying between them. The CDR3 is 13 amino acids. The table came from immunoSEQ multiplex PCR; TCRdb's copy has only in-frame clones and leaves some out. The profile shows some 63,000 clones, 74% of them singletons. This TCR was sampled from a man aged 45 to 65 with glioma. The chain joins TRBV5-6 to TRBJ1-2, with D possibly TRBD1 on 5 matching bases. Here the sequenced sample was PBMCs, taken from a glioma patient whose treatment included an IDH1 peptide vaccine. The CDR3 loop is CASSPRDRAGYTF. The CDR3 DNA reads TGTGCCAGCAGCCCCCGAGACAGAGCTGGCTACACCTTC.